Listed below are T cell receptor beta chains from one sample, sequenced in a study of blood T cell repertoires in COVID-19. Sequencing used immunoSEQ multiplex PCR; TCRdb keeps in-frame clones, though not all of them. The sample consists of more than 300,000 clones, almost 90% of them appearing once. Sequenced: peripheral blood. The source of these receptors is a middle-aged woman with COVID-19, enrolled during active disease. Each CDR3 is given with its conserved first and last residue.

CASSQRQGAEDF,TRBV5-5,TRBJ2-7
CASIKQGTYGYTF,TRBV12-3/TRBV12-4,TRBJ1-2
CASSPGVAVSTDTQYF,TRBV5-4,TRBJ2-3
CASSGGGTDTQYF,TRBV19,TRBJ2-3
CASSSPGNTEAFF,TRBV5-1,TRBJ1-1
CASSGPGQPSKAFF,TRBV27,TRBJ1-1
CASSGNPGTGENTEAFF,TRBV9,TRBJ1-1
CASSLVAGTDEQFF,TRBV5-1,TRBJ2-1
CASSFSLEAFF,TRBV12-3/TRBV12-4,TRBJ1-1
CASSTGVFDQPQHF,TRBV25-1,TRBJ1-5
CASSRDRGNVNYGYTF,TRBV7-9,TRBJ1-2
CASSATGTRRSNEQFF,TRBV2,TRBJ2-1
CASSQIWTGTNEKLFF,TRBV3-1/TRBV3-2,TRBJ1-4
CASRSVSRGPGNTIYF,TRBV5-4,TRBJ1-3
CASSSSGETYNEQFF,TRBV5-1,TRBJ2-1
CASSSTGGPTHLYGYTF,TRBV19,TRBJ1-2
CASSLTGGDYEQYF,TRBV18,TRBJ2-7
CATSDAGYEQYF,TRBV24-1,TRBJ2-7
CASSLQPRGLSGANVLTF,TRBV5-1,TRBJ2-6
CASSLEGGMTGGNTEAFF,TRBV7-2,TRBJ1-1
CASSLGDRELIRGYTF,TRBV5-1,TRBJ1-2
CSALTEYEQYF,TRBV20-1,TRBJ2-7
CASSPMTGGKEKLFF,TRBV9,TRBJ1-4